This paragraph reports one TCR beta chain. V was pared by 10 bases and J by 0 bases, with 12 bases between. The CDR3 sequence is 13 residues long. This specimen comes from a study of blood T cell repertoires in COVID-19. Using immunoSEQ multiplex PCR, the repertoire was profiled, and TCRdb retains in-frame clones only, with some absent. The sample contains around 160,000 clones, over 75% of which appear only once. This TCR came from a man aged 55 to 70 with active or convalescent COVID-19. Sequenced sample: peripheral blood. The genes are TRBV12-3 or TRBV12-4 and TRBJ1-2; weak D call: TRBD1 (5 bases). The CDR3 loop reads CATRRATNYGYTF. DNA of the CDR3: TGTGCCACCCGCAGGGCCACTAACTATGGCTACACCTTC.